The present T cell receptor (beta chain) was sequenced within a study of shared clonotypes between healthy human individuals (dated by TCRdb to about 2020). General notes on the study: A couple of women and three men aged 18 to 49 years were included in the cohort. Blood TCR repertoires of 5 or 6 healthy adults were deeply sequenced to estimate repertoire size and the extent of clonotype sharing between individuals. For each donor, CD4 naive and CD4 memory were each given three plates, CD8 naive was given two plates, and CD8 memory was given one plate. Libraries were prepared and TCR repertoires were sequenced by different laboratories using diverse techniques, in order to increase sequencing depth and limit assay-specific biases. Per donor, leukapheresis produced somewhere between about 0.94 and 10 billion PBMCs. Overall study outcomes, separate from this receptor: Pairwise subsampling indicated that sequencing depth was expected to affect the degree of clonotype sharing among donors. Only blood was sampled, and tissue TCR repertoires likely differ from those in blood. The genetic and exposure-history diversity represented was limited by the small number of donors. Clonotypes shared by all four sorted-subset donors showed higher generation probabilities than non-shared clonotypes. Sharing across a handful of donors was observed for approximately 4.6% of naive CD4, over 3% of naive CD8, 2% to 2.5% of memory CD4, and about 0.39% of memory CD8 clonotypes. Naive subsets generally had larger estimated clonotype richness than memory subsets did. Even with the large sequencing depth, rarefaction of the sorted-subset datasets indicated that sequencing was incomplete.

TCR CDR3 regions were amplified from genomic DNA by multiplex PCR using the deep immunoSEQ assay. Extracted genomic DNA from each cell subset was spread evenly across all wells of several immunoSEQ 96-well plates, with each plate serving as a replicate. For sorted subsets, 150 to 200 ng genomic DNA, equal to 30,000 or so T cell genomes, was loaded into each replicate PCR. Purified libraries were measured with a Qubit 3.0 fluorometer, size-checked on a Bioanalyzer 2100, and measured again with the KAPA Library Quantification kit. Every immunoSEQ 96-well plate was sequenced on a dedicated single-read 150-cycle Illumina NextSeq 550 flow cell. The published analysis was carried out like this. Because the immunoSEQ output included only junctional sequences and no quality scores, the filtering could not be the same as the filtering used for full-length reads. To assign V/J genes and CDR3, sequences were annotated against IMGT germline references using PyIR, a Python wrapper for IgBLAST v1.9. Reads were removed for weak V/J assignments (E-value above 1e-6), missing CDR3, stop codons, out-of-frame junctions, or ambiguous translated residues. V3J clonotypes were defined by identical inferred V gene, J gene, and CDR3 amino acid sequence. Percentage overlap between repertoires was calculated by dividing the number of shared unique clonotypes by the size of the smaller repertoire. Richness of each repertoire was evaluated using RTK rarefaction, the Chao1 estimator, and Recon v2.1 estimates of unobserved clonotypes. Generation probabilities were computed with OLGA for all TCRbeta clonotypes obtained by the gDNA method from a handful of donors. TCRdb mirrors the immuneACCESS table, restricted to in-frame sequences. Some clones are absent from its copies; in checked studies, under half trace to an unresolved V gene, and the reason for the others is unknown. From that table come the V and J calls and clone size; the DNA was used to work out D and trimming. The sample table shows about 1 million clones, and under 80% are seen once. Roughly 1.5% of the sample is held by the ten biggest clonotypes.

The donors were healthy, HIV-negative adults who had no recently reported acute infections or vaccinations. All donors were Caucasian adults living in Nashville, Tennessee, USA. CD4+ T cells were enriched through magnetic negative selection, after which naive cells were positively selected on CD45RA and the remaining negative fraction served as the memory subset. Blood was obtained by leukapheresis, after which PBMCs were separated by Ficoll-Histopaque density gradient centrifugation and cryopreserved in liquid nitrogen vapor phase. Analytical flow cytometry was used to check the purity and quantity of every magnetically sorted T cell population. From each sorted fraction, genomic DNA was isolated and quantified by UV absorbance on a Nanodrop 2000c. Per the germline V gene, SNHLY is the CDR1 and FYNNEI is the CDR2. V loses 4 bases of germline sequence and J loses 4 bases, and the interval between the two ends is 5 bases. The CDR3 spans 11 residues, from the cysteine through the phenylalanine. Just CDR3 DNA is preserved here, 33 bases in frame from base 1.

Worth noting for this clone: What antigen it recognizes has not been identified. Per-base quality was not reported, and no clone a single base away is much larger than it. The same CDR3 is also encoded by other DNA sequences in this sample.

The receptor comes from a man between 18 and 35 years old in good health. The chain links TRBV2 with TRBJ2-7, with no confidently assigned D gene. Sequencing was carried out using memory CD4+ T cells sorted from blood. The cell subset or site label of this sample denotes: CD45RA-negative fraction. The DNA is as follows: TGTGCCAGCAGTGGAGCATACGAGCAGTACTTC. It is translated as CASSGAYEQYF.